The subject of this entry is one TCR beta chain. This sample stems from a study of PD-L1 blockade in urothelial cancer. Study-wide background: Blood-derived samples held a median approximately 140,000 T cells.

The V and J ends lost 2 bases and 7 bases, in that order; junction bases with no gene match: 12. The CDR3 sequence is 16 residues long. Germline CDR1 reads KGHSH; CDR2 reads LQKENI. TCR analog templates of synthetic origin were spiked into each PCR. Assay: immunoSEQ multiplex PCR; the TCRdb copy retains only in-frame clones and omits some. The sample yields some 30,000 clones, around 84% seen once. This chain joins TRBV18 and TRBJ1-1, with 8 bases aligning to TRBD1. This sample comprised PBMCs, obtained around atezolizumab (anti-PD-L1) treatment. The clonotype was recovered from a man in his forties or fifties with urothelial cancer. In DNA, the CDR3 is TGTGCCAGCTCACCAACCCATATTGGACAGGGAGGTGAAGCTTTCTTT. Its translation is CASSPTHIGQGGEAFF.